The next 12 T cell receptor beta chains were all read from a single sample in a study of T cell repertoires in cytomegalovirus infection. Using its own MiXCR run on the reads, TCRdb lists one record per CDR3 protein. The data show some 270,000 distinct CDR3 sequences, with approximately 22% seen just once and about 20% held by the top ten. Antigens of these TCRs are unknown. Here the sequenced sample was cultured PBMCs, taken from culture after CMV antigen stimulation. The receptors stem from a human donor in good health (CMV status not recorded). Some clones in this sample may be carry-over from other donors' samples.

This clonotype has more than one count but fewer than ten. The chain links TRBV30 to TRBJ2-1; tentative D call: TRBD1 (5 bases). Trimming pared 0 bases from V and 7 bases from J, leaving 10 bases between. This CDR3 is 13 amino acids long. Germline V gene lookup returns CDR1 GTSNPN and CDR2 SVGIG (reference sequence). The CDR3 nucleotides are TGTGCCTGGAGTGTAGGCAGGGTGAATGAGCAGTTCTTC. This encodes CAWSVGRVNEQFF.

As DNA, the CDR3 is TGTGCCAGCAGCTCCCTTGGTAGGCCATTCCCGCAGACTGAAGCTTTCTTT. Its protein is CASSSLGRPFPQTEAFF. The gene calls are TRBV11-2 and TRBJ1-1; D not resolved. CDR1 is SGHAT, CDR2 FQNNGV, per germline. The CDR3 has 17 residues. V lost 4 bases to trimming and J lost 5 bases, with 23 bases between them.

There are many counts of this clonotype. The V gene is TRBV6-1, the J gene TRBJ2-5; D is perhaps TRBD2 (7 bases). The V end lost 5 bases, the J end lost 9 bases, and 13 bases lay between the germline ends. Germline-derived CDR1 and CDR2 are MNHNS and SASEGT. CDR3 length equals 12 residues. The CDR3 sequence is CASSRGRGAQYF. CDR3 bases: TGTGCCAGCAGTCGTGGGAGGGGGGCCCAGTACTTC.

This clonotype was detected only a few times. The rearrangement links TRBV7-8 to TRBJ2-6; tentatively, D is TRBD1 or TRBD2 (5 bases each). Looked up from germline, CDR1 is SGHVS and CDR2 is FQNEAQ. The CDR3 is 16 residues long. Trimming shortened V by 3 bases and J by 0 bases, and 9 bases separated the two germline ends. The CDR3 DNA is TGTGCCAGCAGCTTGGGGGTCCACTCTGGGGCCAACGTCCTGACTTTC. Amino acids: CASSLGVHSGANVLTF.

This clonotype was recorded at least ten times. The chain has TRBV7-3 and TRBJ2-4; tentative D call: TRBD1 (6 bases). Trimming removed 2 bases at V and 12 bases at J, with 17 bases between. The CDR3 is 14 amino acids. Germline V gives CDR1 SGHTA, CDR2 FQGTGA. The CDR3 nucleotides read TGTGCCAGCAGCTTAGCAGGGGTCAGGTCAACTCAGTACTTC. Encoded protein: CASSLAGVRSTQYF.

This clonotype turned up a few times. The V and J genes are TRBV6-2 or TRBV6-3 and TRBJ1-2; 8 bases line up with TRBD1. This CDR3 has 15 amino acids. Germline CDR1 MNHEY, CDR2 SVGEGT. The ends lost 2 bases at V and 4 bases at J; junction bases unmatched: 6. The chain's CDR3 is CASSYPSGGRYGYTF. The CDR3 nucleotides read TGTGCCAGCAGTTACCCTTCAGGGGGCCGCTATGGCTACACCTTC.

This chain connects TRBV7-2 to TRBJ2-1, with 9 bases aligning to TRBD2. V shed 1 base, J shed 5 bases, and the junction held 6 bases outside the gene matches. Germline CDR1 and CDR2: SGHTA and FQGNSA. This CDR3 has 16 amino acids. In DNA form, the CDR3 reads TGTGCCAGCAGCTTAGTGGGCGGGAGGGGCCACAATGAGCAGTTCTTC. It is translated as CASSLVGGRGHNEQFF.

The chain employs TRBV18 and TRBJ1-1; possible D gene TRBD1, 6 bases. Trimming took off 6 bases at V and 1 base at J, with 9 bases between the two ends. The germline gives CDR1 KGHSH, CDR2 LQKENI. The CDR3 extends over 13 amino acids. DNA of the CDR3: TGTGCCAGCTCCGGACAGAAGAACACTGAAGCTTTCTTT. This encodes CASSGQKNTEAFF. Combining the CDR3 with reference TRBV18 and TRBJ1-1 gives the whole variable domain NAGVMQNPRHLVRRRGQEARLRCSPMKGHSHVYWYRQLPEEGLKFMVYLQKENIIDESGMPKERFSAEFPKEGPSILRIQQVVRGDSAAYFCASSGQKNTEAFFGQGTRLTVV.

CDR3 sequence: CASSYESGRGETQYF. CDR3 DNA: TGTGCCAGCAGTTATGAGAGCGGGAGAGGGGAGACCCAGTACTTC. The chain carries TRBV6-6 and TRBJ2-5; TRBD2 matches at 8 bases. V trimming: 3 bases; J trimming: 5 bases; junction bases outside the gene matches: 8. The CDR3 totals 15 residues. Germline loops: CDR1 MNHNY, CDR2 SVGAGI (reference sequence).

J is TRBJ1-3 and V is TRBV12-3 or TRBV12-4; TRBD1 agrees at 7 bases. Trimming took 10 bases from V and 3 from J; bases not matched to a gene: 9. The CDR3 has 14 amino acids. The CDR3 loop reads CAIREGARGNTIYF. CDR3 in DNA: TGTGCCATCCGCGAGGGGGCTCGTGGAAACACCATATATTTT.

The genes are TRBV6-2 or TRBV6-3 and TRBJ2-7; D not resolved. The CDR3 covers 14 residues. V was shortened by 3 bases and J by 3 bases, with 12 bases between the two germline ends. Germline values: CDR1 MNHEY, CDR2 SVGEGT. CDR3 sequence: CASSYRRNLYEQYV. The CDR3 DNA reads TGTGCCAGCAGTTATAGACGAAACCTCTACGAGCAGTACGTC.

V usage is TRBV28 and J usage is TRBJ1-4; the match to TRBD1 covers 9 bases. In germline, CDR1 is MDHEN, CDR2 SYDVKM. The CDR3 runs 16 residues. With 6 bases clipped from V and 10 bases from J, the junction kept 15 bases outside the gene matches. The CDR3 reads CASSPSGQGPGGKLFF. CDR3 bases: TGTGCCAGCAGCCCATCAGGACAGGGGCCGGGTGGAAAACTGTTTTTT.